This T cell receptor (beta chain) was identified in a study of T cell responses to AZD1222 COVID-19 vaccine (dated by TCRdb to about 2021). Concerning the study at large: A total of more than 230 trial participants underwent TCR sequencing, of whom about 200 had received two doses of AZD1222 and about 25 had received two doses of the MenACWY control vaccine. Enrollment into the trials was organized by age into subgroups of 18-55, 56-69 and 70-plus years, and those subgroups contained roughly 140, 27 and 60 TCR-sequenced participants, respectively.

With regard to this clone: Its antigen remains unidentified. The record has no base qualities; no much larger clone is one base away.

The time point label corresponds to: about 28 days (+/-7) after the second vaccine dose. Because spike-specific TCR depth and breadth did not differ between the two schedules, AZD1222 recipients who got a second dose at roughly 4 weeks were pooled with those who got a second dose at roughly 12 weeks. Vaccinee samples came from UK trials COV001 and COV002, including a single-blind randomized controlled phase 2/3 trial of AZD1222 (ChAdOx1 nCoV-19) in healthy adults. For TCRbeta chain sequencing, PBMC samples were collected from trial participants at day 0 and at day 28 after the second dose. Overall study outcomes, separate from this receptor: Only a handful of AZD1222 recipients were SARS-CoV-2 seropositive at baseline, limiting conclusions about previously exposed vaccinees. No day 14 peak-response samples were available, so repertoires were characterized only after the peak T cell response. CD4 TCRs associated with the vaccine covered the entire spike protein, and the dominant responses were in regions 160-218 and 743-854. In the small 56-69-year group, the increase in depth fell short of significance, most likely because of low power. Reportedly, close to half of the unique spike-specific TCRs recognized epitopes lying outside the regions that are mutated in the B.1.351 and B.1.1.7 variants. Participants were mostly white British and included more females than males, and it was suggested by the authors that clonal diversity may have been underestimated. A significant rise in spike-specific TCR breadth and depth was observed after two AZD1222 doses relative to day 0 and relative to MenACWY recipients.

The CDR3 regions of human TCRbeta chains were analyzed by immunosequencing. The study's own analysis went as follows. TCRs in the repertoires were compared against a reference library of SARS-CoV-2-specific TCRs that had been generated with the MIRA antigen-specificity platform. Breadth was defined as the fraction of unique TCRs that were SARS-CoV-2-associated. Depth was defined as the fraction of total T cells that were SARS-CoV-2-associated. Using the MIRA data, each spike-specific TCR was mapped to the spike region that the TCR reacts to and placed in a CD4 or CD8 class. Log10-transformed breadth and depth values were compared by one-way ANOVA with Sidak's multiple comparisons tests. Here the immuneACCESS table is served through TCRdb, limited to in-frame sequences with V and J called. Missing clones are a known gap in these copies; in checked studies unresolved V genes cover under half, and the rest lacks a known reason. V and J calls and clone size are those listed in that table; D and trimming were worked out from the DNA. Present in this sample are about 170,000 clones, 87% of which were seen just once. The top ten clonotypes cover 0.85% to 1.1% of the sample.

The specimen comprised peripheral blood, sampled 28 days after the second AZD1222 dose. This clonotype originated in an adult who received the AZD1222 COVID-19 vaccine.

This receptor carries the CDR3 CASSPRTSAETQYF. The DNA is as follows: TGTGCCAGCTCACCGAGGACTAGCGCGGAGACCCAGTACTTC. The sequence links TRBV18 to TRBJ2-5, with TRBD2 matching 9 junction bases. V is cut back by 3 bases and J by 5 bases, with 4 bases in the junction unmatched. Measured from the cysteine to the phenylalanine, the CDR3 is 14 residues long. Only CDR3 DNA remains: 42 bases, in frame from the first base. CDR1 and CDR2, per the germline V gene, are KGHSH and LQKENI. The reference TRBV18 and TRBJ2-5 proteins fill in what lies around the CDR3, so the full variable domain reads NAGVMQNPRHLVRRRGQEARLRCSPMKGHSHVYWYRQLPEEGLKFMVYLQKENIIDESGMPKERFSAEFPKEGPSILRIQQVVRGDSAAYFCASSPRTSAETQYFGPGTRLLVL.